This T cell receptor (beta chain) was retrieved from a study of cytomegalovirus exposure and HLA in healthy donors. Worth noting for this clone: The target antigen is unknown.

Likely unrecorded immune exposures existed in these nominally healthy donors. The study, taken as a whole, reports: For most TCR sequences rarity was the rule, although some public TCRs occurred in many donors.

Vbeta (60) and Jbeta (13) primers were used in the PCR. Source study methods: In a later analysis, of 80 million or so unique beta chains, about 12 million appeared in at least two donors. Using immunoSEQ multiplex PCR, the repertoire was profiled, and TCRdb retains in-frame clones only, with some absent. That table supplies the V and J calls and clone size; D and trimming were determined from the DNA. The data hold around 94,000 clones, with about 62% observed a single time. The sequenced material came from PBMCs. The source of this sequence is a man younger than 40 in good health and CMV-seronegative.

Here the CDR3 DNA reads TGTGCCAGCAGTATGACTAGCGGGGGAGAGACCCAGTACTTC. Translation gives CASSMTSGGETQYF. V usage is TRBV6-5 and J usage is TRBJ2-5, with 12 nucleotides matching TRBD2. The V segment lost 5 bases and the J segment 4 bases; nucleotides outside the gene matches: 2. The CDR3 consists of 14 residues. Germline-derived CDR1 and CDR2 are MNHEY and SVGAGI.